Listed here is a single T cell receptor (beta chain). This clonotype was seen at least ten times. The antigen it binds to is not known. Per-nucleotide qualities are absent, and no much larger clonotype sits a single base away. The germline V gene (reference sequence) sets CDR1 to SEHNR and CDR2 to FQNEAQ. V loses 5 bases at its end and J loses 0 bases; junction bases beyond the gene matches: 4. The CDR3 starts with the cysteine, ends with the phenylalanine, and has 15 residues. The entry retains the CDR3 DNA only, 45 bases that are in frame from base 1. RNA was extracted from bulk unsorted tissue and checked for quality with a NanoDrop ND-1000 and an Agilent 2100. All donors had newly diagnosed lung cancer, had not received prior chemotherapy, and were admitted for thoracic surgery in China between August and November 2014. Anyone who had undergone radiotherapy or chemotherapy before, or who had another cancer at the same time, was left out of the study. Pieces of surgical tissue measuring roughly 1-2.2 cm3 were kept in RNAlater solution and stored at -80 degrees C until use.

This specimen belongs to a study of tumor and adjacent non-tumor tissue in lung cancer (dated 2018 in TCRdb). Regarding the research as a whole: Patients with adenocarcinoma (around eleven), squamous cell carcinoma (2) and small cell lung cancer (1) were included in the cohort. More than 25 paired specimens, one tumor and one normal lung sample per patient, were profiled by TCRbeta CDR3 sequencing. Using bulk TCRbeta repertoires from around 14 lung cancer patients, the study set lung tumor tissue side by side with matched distant non-tumor lung tissue. The roughly 15 enrolled patients, of whom roughly 10 were men and 5 were women, were aged about 31 to 80 years and were diagnosed with TNM stage I to III disease. A total of around 130,000,000 productive TCRbeta reads were generated by sequencing, corresponding to an average of about 4.2 million reads per sample. Study-wide findings and limitations: TCR diversity was significantly higher in younger patients, and greater tumor TCR diversity was associated with shorter overall survival and shorter disease-free survival. In normal lung, the top 100 clones accounted for a significantly larger cumulative share of the repertoire than in tumor tissue. TCR diversity (inverse Simpson) was significantly higher in tumor than in normal lung tissue (roughly 430 vs 170, P = 0.0075, Mann-Whitney U test). Because peripheral blood was not sequenced, the blood TCRbeta repertoires of the lung cancer patients in the study went unexamined. The methods do not name the sequencing platform or mention unique molecular identifiers. The cohort had only approximately 16 patients, and the authors noted that larger samples and more detailed clinical data are needed.

Libraries were built with multiplex PCR. Data came from an Illumina HiSeq 2500. TCRbeta libraries were built by three rounds of nested PCR using primers (Table S4), following protocols modified from ARM-PCR. Before sequencing, PCR products of 200-500 bp were cut from the gel and purified using the QIAquick gel extraction kit. From the authors' description of their analysis: Trimmomatic was used to clean the reads, FLASH was used to merge the reads into complete CDR3 sequences, and MiTCR was used to assign the reads to V(D)J germline segments. VDJtools was used to compute clonal diversity as the inverse Simpson's index. In-frame sequences without a premature stop codon were defined as productive reads. TCRdb ran its own pipeline on the public reads, namely fastp trimming at Q25 and MiXCR clone calling, and kept in-frame beta chains. Rows matching on CDR3 protein sequence are summarized as one entry with the most common DNA and genes. In this record, the V and J calls reflect TCRdb's handling and not the investigators' own analysis. The sample table shows approximately 76,000 distinct CDR3 sequences, and roughly 70% are seen once. Clones ranked in the top ten supply around 13% of the sample.

The sequence joins TRBV7-9 to TRBJ2-5; TRBD1 lines up with 9 middle nucleotides. The clonotype was recovered from a woman between 65 and 79 years old with non-small cell lung cancer. The sample was lung tumor tissue. The CDR3 here reads CASSPRDRDQETQYF. The nucleotide sequence is TGTGCCAGCAGCCCCCGGGACAGGGACCAAGAGACCCAGTACTTC.